This T cell receptor (beta chain) was captured in a study of T-cell reconstitution after alpha-beta-depleted transplantation in children. Unique molecular identifiers were incorporated into the prepared TCRbeta library. TCRdb redid the calling of the PCR reads with MiXCR, one entry per CDR3 protein. The sample holds about 280,000 distinct CDR3 sequences, approximately 10% seen once. In germline, CDR1 is SNHLY, CDR2 FYNNEI. The CDR3 totals 14 residues. V dropped 8 bases and J dropped 0 bases, with 11 bases sitting between them. Comments on this clonotype: Its antigen is still unknown.

Findings and limits, study-wide: Reportedly, only several hundred clones from non-depleted graft cells drove alpha-beta T-cell counts at about two months. Newly generated T cells supplied most T-cell counts and diversity one year post-transplant.

The sequence was obtained from a male patient aged 2-15 years who had a stem cell transplant for chronic granulomatous disease, so the T cells may come from the graft donor. The chain carries TRBV2 and TRBJ2-4, with no clear D. This material consisted of peripheral blood, taken 180 days after TCRalphabeta/CD19-depleted stem cell transplant. CDR3 sequence (DNA): TGTGCCAGCGGGCTAACCCTAGCCAAAAACATTCAGTACTTC. Its protein product is CASGLTLAKNIQYF.